This TCR beta chain appears in the sequencing data of a study of blood T cell repertoires in COVID-19 (TCRdb year 2020). For context, the study as a whole: The collaborator samples originated in the United States, Italy and Spain and spanned the acute and convalescent phases of COVID-19. The material from the prospective study consisted of cDNA or gDNA derived from T cells, B-cell-depleted T cells, or PBMCs. Subjects who had been exposed to COVID-19, were actively infected with it, or had recovered from it provided the deeply sampled blood TCRbeta repertoires that made up the dataset. The repertoires were released in a freely available public database meant as a resource for research on the immune response to SARS-CoV-2. The samples were drawn from the first 160 participants of the ongoing ImmuneRACE study and from 1,200 or so subjects provided by 6 global collaborators. The sample metadata nearly always contained a de-identified subject ID, COVID-19 status, age in years and sex. HLA class I and class II types, where available, came from metadata supplied by the sample provider rather than from assay-based typing.

Collaborating institutions collected whole blood in K2EDTA tubes following their own protocols. Collaborator samples were shipped for TCRbeta analysis as frozen whole blood, isolated PBMCs, or DNA extracted from either sample type. Broad study findings and their caveats: The quantity of clinical and demographic metadata differed by source and by participant and was supplied without curation.

From the cysteine through the phenylalanine, the CDR3 covers 15 amino acids. The only DNA kept is the CDR3, 45 bases in frame from the first base. The CDR1 and CDR2 encoded by the germline V gene are SGHTA and FQGNSA. Between the V and J ends, shortened by 2 bases and 4 bases respectively, the junction contains 14 bases. A note on this clone: What antigen it recognizes has not been identified. The input lacks base qualities; no much larger clone sits a single base away.

TCRbeta CDR3 regions were amplified from genomic DNA by means of the immunoSEQ Assay, a bias-controlled multiplex PCR. The study's own analysis went as follows. The number of nucleated cells in each sample was estimated from the amplification of reference gene primers within the assay. Sequence reads were collapsed and filtered to measure the absolute abundance of every unique TCRbeta CDR3 rearrangement. For each sample, productive Simpson clonality was calculated as the square root of Simpson's diversity index across productive rearrangements. TCRdb stores this immuneACCESS table with in-frame sequences only. Part of the clones is absent; in the studies checked, under half of the shortfall reflects unresolved V genes, and no reason is known for the rest. V and J calls and clone size follow that table, whereas D and trimming were derived from the DNA. The sample includes about 200,000 clones, with 75% to 90% observed a single time. Around 6.9% of the sample rests with the top ten.

This sequence originates from a man aged 60 to 69 with acute or convalescent COVID-19. Recombination connected TRBV7-2 to TRBJ1-1; the D gene is perhaps TRBD1, on 5 matching bases. Sequenced sample: peripheral blood. The nucleotides read TGTGCCAGCAGCTTAAATAGCGGGGCTTCCACTGAAGCTTTCTTT. This yields the protein CASSLNSGASTEAFF.